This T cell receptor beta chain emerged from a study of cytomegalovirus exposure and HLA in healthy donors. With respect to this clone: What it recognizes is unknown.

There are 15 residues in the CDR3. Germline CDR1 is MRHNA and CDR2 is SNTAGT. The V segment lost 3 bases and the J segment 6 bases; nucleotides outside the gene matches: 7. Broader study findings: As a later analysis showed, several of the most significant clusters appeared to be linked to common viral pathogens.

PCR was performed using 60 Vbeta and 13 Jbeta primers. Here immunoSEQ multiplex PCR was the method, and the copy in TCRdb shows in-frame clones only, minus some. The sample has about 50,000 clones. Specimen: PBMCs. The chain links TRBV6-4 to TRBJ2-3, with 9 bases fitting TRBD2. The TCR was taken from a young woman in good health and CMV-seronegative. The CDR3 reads CASSEGGGGQDTQYF. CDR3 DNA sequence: TGTGCCAGCAGTGAAGGCGGGGGGGGCCAGGATACGCAGTATTTT.